This T cell receptor (beta chain) was captured in a study of PD-1 blockade in classical Hodgkin lymphoma. Each patient's relapse followed autologous stem cell transplantation, and brentuximab vedotin exposure varied. Patients reached a best response of complete response, partial response or progressive disease. Study-wide findings and caveats: Still unresolved is the cause of the repertoire differences, which may be disease activity or prior therapy. CD4+ but not CD8+ TCR diversity rose significantly by C4D1. Newly diagnosed patients were reported to start with lower TCR diversity than healthy donors.

A word on this clone: Its antigen is not identified.

Only in-frame clones appear in the TCRdb table, and some are missing; sequencing was by immunoSEQ multiplex PCR. Of about 10,000 clones in the sample, approximately 71% are singletons; the top ten hold roughly a tenth. V lost 11 bases and J lost 0, with 13 bases in between. From germline, CDR1 is MNHEY and CDR2 SVGAGI. This CDR3 has 13 amino acids. This clonotype originated in a human donor with classical Hodgkin lymphoma. The sample here was peripheral blood mononuclear cells (PBMCs), taken at baseline. J is TRBJ1-1 and V is TRBV6-5; D gene ambiguous. The DNA for the CDR3 is TGTGCCGCGAGTGGGCGTATGAACACTGAAGCTTTCTTT. Translated, it gives CAASGRMNTEAFF.